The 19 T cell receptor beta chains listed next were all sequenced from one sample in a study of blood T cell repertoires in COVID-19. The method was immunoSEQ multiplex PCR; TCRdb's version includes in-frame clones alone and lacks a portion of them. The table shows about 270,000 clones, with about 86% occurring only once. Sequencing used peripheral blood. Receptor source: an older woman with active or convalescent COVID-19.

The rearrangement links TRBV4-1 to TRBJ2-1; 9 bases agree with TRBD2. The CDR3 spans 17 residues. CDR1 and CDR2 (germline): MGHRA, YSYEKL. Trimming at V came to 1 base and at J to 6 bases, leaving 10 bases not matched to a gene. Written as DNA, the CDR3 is TGCGCCAGCAGCCAAGGTCCCGCGGGGGGGCTCATCAATGAGCAGTTCTTC. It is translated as CASSQGPAGGLINEQFF.

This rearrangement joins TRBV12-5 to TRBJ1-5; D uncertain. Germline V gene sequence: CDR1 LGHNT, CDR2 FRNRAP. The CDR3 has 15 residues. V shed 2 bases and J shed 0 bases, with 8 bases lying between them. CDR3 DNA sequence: TGTGCTAGTGGTTTGAACGGGGATAGCAATCAGCCCCAGCATTTT. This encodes CASGLNGDSNQPQHF.

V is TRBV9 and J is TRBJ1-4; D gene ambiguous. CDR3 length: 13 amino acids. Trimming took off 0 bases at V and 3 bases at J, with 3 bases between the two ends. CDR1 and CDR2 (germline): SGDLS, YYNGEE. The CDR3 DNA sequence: TGTGCCAGCAGCGTAGTCTCTAATGAAAAACTGTTTTTT. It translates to CASSVVSNEKLFF.

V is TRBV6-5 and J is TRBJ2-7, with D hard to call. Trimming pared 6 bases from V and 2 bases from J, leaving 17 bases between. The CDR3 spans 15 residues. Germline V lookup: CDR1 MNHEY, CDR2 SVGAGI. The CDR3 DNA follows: TGTGCCAGCAGGATGAACAGCTTAATAACCTACGAGCAGTACTTC. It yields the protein CASRMNSLITYEQYF.

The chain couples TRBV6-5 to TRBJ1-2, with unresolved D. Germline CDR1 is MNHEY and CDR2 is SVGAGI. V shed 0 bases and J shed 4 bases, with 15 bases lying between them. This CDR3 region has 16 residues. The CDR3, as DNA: TGTGCCAGCAGTTACTCGCCCCCTCGGCAGGTCTATGGCTACACCTTC. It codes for CASSYSPPRQVYGYTF.

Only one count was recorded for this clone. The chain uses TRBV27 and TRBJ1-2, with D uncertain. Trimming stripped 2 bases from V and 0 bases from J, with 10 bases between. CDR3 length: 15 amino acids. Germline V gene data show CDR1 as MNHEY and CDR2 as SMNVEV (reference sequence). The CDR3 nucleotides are TGTGCCAGCAGTTTAGTTGGGCAGACTAACTATGGCTACACCTTC. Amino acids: CASSLVGQTNYGYTF.

The CDR3 nucleotides read TGTGCCAGCAGCCAAGGGGGAGGGGCGGGAAACACCATATATTTT. Protein sequence: CASSQGGGAGNTIYF. The rearrangement joins TRBV4-2 to TRBJ1-3; D perhaps matches TRBD1 (5 bases). The germline V and J ends were trimmed by 1 base and 4 bases, with 11 bases remaining between them. The CDR3 has 15 residues. The germline V gene encodes CDR1 LGHNA and CDR2 YNFKEQ.

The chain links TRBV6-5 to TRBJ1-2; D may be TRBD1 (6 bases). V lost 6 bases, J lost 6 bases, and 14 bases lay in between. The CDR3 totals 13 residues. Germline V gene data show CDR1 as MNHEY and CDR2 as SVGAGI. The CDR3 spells CASRSGVQNGYTF. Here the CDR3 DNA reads TGTGCCAGCAGGTCAGGGGTTCAAAATGGCTACACCTTC.

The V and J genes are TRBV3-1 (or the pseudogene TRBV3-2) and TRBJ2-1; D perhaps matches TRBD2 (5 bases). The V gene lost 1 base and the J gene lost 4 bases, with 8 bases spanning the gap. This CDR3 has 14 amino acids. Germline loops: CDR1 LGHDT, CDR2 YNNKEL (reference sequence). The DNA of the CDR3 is TGTGCCAGCAGCCAAGTGCCGGGGTACAATGAGCAGTTCTTC. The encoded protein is CASSQVPGYNEQFF.

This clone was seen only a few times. The CDR3 DNA is TGTGCCAGTAGTATAGGGACAGGGACTGAAGCTTTCTTT. This codes for CASSIGTGTEAFF. V is TRBV19 and J is TRBJ1-1, with 8 bases lining up with TRBD1. This CDR3 contains 13 residues. After removal of 1 base from V and 5 bases from J, the junction contained 0 bases not matched to a gene. The germline V gene encodes CDR1 LNHDA and CDR2 SQIVND (reference sequence).

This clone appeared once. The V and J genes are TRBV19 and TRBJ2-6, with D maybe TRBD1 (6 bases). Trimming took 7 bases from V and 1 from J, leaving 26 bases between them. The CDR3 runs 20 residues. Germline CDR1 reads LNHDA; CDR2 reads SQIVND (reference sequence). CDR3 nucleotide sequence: TGTGCCAGTACAAGTGAAGGGGGACGATGGGTGGGTTCTGGGGCCAACGTCCTGACTTTC. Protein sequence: CASTSEGGRWVGSGANVLTF.

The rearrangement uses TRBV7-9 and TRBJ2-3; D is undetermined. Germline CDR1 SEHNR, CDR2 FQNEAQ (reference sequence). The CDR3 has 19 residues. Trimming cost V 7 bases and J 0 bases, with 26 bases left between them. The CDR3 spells CASTHTPTMGRPSTDTQYF. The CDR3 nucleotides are TGTGCCAGCACCCATACCCCCACCATGGGCAGGCCTAGCACAGATACGCAGTATTTT.

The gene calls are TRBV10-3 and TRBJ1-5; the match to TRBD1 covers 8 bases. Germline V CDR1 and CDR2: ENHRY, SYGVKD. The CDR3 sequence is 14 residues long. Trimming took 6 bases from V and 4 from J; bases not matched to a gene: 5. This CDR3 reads CAISQDRGNQPQHF. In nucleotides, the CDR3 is TGTGCCATCAGCCAAGACAGGGGAAATCAGCCCCAGCATTTT.

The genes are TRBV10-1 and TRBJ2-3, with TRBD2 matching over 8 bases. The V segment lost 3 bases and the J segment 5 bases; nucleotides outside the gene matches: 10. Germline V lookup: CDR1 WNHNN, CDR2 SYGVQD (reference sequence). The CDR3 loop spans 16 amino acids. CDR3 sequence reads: CASSDGRGGRGDTQYF. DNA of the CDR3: TGCGCCAGCAGTGACGGACGGGGGGGCCGGGGAGATACGCAGTATTTT.

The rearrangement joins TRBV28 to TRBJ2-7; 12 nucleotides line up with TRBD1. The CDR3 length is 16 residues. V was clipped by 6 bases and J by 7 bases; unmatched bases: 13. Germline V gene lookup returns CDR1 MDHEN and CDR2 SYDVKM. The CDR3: CASRSAGTGGGGEQYF. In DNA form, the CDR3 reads TGTGCCAGCAGATCCGCTGGGACAGGGGGCGGAGGGGAGCAGTACTTC.

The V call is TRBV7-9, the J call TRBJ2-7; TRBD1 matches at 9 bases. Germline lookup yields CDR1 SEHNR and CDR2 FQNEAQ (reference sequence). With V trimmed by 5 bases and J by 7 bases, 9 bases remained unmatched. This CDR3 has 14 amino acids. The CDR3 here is CASSVPGQGTEQYF. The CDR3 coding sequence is TGTGCCAGCAGCGTCCCGGGACAGGGCACGGAGCAGTACTTC.

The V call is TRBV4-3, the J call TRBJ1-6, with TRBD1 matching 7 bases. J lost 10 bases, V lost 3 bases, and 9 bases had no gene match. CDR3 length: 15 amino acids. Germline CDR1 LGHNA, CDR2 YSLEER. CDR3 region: CASSQDDRVRSPLHF. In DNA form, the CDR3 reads TGCGCCAGCAGCCAGGATGACAGGGTGAGGTCACCCCTCCACTTT.

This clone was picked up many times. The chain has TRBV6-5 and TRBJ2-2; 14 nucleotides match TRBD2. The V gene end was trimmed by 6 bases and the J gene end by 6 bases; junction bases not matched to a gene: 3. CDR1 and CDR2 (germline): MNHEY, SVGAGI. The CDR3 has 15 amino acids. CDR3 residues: CASSRLAGGPGELFF. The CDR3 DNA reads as TGTGCCAGCAGCCGACTAGCGGGGGGGCCCGGGGAGCTGTTTTTT.

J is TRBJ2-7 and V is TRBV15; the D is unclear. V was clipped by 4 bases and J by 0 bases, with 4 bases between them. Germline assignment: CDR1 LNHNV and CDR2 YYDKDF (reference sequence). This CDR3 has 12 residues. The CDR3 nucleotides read TGTGCCACCAGCAAGAGCTCCTACGAGCAGTACTTC. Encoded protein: CATSKSSYEQYF.